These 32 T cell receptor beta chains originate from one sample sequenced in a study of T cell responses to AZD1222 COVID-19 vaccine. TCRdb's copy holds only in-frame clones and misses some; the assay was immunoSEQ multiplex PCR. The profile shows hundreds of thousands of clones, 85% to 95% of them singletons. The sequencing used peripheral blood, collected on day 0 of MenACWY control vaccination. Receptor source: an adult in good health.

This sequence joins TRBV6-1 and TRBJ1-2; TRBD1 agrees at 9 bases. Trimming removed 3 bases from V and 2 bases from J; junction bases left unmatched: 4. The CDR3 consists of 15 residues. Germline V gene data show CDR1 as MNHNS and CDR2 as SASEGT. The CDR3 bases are TGTGCCAGCAGTGAGCCCGGGACAGGGAACTATGGCTACACCTTC. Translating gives CASSEPGTGNYGYTF.

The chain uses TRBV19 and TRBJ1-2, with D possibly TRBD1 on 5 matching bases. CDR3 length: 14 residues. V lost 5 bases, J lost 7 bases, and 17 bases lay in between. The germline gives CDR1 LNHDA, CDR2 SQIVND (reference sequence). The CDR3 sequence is CASSPGTGGFGYTF. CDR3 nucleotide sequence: TGTGCCAGTAGTCCCGGGACTGGGGGTTTTGGCTACACCTTC.

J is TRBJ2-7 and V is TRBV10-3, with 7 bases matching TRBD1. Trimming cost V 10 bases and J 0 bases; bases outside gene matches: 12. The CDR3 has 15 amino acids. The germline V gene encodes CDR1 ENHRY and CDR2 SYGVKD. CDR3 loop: CATHPGTVVSYEQYF. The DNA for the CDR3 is TGTGCCACCCATCCAGGGACAGTCGTCTCCTACGAGCAGTACTTC.

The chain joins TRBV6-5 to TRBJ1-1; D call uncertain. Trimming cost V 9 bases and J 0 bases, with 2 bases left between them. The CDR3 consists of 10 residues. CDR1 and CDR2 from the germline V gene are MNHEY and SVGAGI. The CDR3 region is CASMNTEAFF. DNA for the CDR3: TGTGCCAGTATGAACACTGAAGCTTTCTTT.

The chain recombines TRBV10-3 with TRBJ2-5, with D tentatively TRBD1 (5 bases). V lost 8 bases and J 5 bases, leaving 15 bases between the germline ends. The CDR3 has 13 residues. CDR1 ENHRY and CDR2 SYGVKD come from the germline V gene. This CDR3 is CAIGQGIEETQYF. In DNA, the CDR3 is TGTGCCATCGGTCAGGGAATCGAGGAGACCCAGTACTTC.

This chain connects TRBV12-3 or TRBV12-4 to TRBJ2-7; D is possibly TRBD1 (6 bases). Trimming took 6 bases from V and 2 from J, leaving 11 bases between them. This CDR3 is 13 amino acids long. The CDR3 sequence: CASSPGQTYEQYF. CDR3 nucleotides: TGTGCCAGCAGCCCCGGACAGACCTACGAGCAGTACTTC.

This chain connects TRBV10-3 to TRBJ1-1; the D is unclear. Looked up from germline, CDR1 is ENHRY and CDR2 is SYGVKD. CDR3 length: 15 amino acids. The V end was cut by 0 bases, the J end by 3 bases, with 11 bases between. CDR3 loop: CAISESIGRDTEAFF. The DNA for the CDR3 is TGTGCCATCAGTGAGTCAATAGGGCGGGACACTGAAGCTTTCTTT.

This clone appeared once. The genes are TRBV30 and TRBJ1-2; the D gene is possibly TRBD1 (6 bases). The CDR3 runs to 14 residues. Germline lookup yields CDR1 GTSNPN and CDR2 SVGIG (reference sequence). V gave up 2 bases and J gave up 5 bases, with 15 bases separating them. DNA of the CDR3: TGTGCCTGGAGTCGAATCACAGGGATATATGGCTACACCTTC. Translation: CAWSRITGIYGYTF.

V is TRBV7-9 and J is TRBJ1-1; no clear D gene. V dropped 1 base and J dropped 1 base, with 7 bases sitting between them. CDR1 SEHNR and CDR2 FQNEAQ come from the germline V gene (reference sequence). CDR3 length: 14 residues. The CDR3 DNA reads TGTGCCAGCAGCTTAGTGTCTGAGAACACTGAAGCTTTCTTT. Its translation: CASSLVSENTEAFF.

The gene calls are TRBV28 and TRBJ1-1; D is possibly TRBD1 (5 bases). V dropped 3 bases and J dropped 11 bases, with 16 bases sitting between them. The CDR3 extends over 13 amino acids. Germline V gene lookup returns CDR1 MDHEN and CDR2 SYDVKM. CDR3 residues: CASSFRPGPNAFF. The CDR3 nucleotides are TGTGCCAGCAGTTTTCGGCCAGGGCCGAATGCTTTCTTT.

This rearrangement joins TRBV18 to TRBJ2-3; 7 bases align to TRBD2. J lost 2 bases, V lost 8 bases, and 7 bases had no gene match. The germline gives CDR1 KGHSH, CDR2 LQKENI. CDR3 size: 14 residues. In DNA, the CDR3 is TGTGCCAGCACCTTAGCGGGCCACACAGATACGCAGTATTTT. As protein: CASTLAGHTDTQYF.

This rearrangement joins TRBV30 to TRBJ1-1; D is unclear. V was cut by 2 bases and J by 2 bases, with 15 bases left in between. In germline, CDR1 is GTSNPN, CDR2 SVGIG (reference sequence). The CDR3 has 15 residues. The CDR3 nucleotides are TGTGCCTGGAGTCCTTACCGTGGCAGCAACACTGAAGCTTTCTTT. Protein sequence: CAWSPYRGSNTEAFF.

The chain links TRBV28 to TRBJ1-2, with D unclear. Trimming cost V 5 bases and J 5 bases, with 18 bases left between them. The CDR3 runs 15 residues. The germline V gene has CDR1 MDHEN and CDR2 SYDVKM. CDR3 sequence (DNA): TGTGCCAGCAGTCTATCCCGGGGAGGGAGGTATGGCTACACCTTC. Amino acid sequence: CASSLSRGGRYGYTF.

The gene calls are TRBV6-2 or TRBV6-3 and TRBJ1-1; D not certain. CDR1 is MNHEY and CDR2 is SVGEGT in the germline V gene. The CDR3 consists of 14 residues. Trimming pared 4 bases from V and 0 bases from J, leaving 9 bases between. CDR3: CASSSLQMNTEAFF. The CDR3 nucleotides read TGTGCCAGCAGTTCATTACAAATGAACACTGAAGCTTTCTTT.

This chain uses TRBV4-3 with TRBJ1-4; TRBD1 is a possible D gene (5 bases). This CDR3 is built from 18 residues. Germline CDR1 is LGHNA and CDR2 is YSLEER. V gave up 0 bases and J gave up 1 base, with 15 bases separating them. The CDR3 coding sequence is TGCGCCAGCAGCCAAGACCTACCGAGGGGCGAAACTAATGAAAAACTGTTTTTT. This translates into CASSQDLPRGETNEKLFF.

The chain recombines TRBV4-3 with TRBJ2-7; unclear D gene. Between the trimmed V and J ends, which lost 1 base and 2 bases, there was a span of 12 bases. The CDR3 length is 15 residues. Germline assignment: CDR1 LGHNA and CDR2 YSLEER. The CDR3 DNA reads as TGCGCCAGCAGCCAAGTAGGAAGGGCACCCTACGAGCAGTACTTC. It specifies CASSQVGRAPYEQYF.

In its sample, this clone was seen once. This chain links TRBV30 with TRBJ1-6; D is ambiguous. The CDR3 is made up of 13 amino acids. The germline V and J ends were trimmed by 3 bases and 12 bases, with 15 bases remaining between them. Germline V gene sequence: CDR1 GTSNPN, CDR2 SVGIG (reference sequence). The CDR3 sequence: CAWSDQAPRPLHF. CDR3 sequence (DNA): TGTGCCTGGAGCGACCAGGCGCCAAGACCCCTCCACTTT.

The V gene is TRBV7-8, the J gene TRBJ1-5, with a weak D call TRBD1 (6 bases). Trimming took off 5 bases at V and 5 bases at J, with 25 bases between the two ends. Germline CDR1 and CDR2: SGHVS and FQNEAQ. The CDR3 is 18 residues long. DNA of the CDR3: TGTGCCAGCAGCCCCAGAGGGGGGGCCCTCCCGGGAGATCAGCCCCAGCATTTT. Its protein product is CASSPRGGALPGDQPQHF. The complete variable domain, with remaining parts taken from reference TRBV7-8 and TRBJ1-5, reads GAGVSQSPRYKVAKRGQDVALRCDPISGHVSLFWYQQALGQGPEFLTYFQNEAQLDKSGLPSDRFFAERPEGSVSTLKIQRTQQEDSAVYLCASSPRGGALPGDQPQHFGDGTRLSIL.

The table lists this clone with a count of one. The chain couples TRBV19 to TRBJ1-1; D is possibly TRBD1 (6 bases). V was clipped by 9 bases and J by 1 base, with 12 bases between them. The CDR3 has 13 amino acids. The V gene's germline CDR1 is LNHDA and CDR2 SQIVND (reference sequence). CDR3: CASLLGQNTEAFF. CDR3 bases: TGTGCCAGCCTCTTGGGACAGAACACTGAAGCTTTCTTT.

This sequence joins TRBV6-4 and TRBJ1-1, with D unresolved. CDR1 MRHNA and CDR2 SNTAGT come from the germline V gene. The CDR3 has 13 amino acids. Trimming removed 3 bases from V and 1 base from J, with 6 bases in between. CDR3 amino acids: CASSEARNTEAFF. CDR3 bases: TGTGCCAGCAGTGAAGCTCGGAACACTGAAGCTTTCTTT.

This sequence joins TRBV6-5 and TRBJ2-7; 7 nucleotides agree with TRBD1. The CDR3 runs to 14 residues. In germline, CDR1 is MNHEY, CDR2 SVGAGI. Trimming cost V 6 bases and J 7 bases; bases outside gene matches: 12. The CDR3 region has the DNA TGTGCCAGCAGGAGACAGACAGGGTATGAGGAGCAGTACTTC. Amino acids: CASRRQTGYEEQYF.

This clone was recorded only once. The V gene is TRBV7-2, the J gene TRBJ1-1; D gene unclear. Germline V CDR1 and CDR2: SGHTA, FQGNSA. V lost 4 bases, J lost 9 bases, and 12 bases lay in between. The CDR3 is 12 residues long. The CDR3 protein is CASSSGLPQAFF. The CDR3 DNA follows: TGTGCCAGCAGCTCGGGGTTACCTCAAGCTTTCTTT.

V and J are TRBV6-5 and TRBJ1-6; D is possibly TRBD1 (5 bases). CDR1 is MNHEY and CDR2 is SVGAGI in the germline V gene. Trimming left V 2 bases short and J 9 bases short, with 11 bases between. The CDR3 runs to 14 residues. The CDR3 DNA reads TGTGCCAGCAGTTACCCAGGGAAGGGTTCACCCCTCCACTTT. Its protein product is CASSYPGKGSPLHF.

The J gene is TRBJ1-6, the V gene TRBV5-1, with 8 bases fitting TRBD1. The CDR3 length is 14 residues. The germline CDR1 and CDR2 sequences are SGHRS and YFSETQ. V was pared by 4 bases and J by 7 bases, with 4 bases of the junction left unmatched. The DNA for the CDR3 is TGCGCCAGCAGCCCCGACAGGGGCAATTCACCCCTCCACTTT. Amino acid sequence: CASSPDRGNSPLHF. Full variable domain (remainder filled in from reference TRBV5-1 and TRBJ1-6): KAGVTQTPRYLIKTRGQQVTLSCSPISGHRSVSWYQQTPGQGLQFLFEYFSETQRNKGNFPGRFSGRQFSNSRSEMNVSTLELGDSALYLCASSPDRGNSPLHFGNGTRLTVT.

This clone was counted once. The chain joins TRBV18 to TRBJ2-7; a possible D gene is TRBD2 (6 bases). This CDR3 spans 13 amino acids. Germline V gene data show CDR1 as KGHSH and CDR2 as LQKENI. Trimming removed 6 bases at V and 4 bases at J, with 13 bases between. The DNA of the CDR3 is TGTGCCAGCTCCCGACTAGGAGGATACGAGCAGTACTTC. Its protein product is CASSRLGGYEQYF.

CDR3 region: CASSRGYSSGGAYEQFF. The CDR3 bases are TGTGCCAGCAGCCGGGGTTACTCTAGCGGGGGGGCCTATGAGCAGTTCTTC. The chain combines TRBV7-7 with TRBJ2-1; TRBD2 matches 12 bases. The CDR3 loop spans 17 amino acids. Germline assignment: CDR1 SSHAT and CDR2 FNYEAQ (reference sequence). The V segment lost 5 bases and the J segment 8 bases; nucleotides outside the gene matches: 13.

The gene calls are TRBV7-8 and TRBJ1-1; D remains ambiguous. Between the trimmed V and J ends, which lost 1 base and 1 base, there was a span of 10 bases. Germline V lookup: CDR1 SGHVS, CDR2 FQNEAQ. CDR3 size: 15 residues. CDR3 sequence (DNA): TGTGCCAGCAGCTTAGGGTCCAGACCGAACACTGAAGCTTTCTTT. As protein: CASSLGSRPNTEAFF.

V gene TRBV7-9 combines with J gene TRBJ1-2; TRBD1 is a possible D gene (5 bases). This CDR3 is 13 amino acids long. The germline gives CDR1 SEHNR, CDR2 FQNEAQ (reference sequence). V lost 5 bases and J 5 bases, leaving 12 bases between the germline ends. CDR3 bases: TGTGCCAGCAGCACGGGGGGTTCTTATGGCTACACCTTC. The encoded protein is CASSTGGSYGYTF. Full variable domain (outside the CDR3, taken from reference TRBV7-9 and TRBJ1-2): DTGVSQNPRHKITKRGQNVTFRCDPISEHNRLYWYRQTLGQGPEFLTYFQNEAQLEKSRLLSDRFSAERPKGSFSTLEIQRTEQGDSAMYLCASSTGGSYGYTFGSGTRLTVV.

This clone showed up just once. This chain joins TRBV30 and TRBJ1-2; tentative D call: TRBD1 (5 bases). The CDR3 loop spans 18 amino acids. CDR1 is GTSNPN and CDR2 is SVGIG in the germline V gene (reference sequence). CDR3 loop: CALGSPLRGTPLVYGYTF. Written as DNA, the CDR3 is TGTGCTTTGGGGTCTCCCCTTCGGGGGACGCCGCTCGTCTATGGCTACACCTTC.

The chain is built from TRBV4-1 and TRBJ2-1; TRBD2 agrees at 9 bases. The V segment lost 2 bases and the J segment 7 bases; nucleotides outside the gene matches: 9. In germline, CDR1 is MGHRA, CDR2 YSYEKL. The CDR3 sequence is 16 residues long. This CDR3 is CASSQSRLAERNEQFF. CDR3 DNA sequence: TGCGCCAGCAGCCAATCGAGACTAGCGGAGAGGAATGAGCAGTTCTTC.

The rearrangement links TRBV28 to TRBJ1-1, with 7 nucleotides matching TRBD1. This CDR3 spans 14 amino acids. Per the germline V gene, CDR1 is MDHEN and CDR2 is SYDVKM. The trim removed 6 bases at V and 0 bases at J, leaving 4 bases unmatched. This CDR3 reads CASSPGQLNTEAFF. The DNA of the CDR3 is TGTGCCAGCAGCCCGGGACAGCTGAACACTGAAGCTTTCTTT.

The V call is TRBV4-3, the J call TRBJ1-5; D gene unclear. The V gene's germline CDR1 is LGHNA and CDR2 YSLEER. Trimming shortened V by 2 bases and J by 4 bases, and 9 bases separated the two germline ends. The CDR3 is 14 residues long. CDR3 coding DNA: TGCGCCAGCAGCCAACTGGCCACTAATCAGCCCCAGCATTTT. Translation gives CASSQLATNQPQHF.